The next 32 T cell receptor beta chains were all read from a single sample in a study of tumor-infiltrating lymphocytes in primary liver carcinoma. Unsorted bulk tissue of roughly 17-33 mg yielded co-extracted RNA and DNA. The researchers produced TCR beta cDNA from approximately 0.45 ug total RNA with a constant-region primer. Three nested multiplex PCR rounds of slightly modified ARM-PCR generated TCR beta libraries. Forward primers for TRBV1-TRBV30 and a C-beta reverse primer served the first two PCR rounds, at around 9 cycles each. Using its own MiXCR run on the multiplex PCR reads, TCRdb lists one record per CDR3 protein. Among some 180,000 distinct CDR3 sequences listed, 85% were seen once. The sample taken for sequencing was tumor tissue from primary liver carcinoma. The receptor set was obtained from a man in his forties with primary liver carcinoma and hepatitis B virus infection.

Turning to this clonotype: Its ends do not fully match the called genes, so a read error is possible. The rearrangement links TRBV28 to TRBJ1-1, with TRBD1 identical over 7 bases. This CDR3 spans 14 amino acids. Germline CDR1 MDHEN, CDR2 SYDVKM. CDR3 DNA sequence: TGTGTCAGCAACTCGGGACAGACGAACACTGAAGCTTTCTTT. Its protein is CVSNSGQTNTEAFF.

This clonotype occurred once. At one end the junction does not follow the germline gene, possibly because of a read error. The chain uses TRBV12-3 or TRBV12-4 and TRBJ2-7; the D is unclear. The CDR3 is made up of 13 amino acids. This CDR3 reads CASSFGHTYEQYF. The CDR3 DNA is TGTGCCAGCAGTTTCGGCCACACCTACGAGCAATACTTC.

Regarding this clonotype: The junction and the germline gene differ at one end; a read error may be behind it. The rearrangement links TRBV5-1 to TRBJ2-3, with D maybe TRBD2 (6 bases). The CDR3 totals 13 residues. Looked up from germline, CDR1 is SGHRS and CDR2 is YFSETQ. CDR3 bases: TGCGCCAGCAGCTTGGACGCGGGGAATACACAGTATTTT. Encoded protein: CASSLDAGNTQYF.

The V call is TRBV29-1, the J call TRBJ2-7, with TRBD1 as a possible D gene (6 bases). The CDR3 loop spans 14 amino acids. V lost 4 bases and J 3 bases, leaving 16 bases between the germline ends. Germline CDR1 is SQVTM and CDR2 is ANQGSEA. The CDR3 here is CSVVETGTHYEQYF. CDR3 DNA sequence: TGCAGCGTTGTAGAGACAGGAACGCACTACGAGCAGTACTTC.

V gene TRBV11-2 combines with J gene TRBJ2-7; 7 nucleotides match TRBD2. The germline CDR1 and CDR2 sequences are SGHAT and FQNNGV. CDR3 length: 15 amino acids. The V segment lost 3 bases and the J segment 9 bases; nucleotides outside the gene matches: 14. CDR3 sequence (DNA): TGTGCCAGCAGCTTTGCGGGCGGGAGTCAGGACGGGCAGTACTTC. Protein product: CASSFAGGSQDGQYF. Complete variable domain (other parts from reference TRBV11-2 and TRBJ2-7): EAGVAQSPRYKIIEKRQSVAFWCNPISGHATLYWYQQILGQGPKLLIQFQNNGVVDDSQLPKDRFSAERLKGVDSTLKIQPAKLEDSAVYLCASSFAGGSQDGQYFGPGTRLTVT.

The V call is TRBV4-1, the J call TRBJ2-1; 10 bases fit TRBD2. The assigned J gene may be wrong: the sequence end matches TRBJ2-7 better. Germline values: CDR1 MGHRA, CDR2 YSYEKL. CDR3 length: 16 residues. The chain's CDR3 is CASSQLGTSEYNEQYF. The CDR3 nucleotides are TGCGCCAGCAGCCAGCTCGGGACTAGCGAGTACAATGAGCAGTACTTC.

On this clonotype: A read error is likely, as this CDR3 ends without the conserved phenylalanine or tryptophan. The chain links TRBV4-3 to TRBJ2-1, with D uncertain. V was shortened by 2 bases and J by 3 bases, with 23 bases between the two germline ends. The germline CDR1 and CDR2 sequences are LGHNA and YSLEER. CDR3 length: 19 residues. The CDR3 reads CASSQLPHQDVARYNEQFI. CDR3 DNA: TGCGCCAGCAGCCAACTCCCACACCAGGACGTGGCACGCTACAATGAGCAGTTCATC.

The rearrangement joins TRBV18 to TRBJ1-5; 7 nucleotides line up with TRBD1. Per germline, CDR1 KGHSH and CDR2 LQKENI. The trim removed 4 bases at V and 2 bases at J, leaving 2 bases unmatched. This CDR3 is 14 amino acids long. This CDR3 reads CASSQGAGNQPQHF. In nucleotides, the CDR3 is TGTGCCAGCTCACAGGGGGCAGGCAATCAGCCCCAGCATTTT.

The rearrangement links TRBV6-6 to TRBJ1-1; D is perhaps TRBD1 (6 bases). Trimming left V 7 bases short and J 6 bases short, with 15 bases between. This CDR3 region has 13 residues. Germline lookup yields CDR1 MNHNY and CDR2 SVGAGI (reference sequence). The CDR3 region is CASITRGTSEAFF. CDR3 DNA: TGTGCCAGCATCACAAGGGGGACTTCTGAAGCTTTCTTT.

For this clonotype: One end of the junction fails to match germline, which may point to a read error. The CDR3 coding sequence is TGTGCCAACTGGATACGGGGGGGCAATGAACAGTTCTTC. It codes for CANWIRGGNEQFF. This rearrangement joins TRBV28 to TRBJ2-1; the match to TRBD2 covers 8 bases. This CDR3 comprises 13 residues. Germline V gives CDR1 MDHEN, CDR2 SYDVKM.

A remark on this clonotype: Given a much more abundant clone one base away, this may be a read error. The CDR3 protein is CAWSEGGLRKNIQYF. CDR3 in DNA: TGTGCCTGGAGCGAGGGAGGGCTTCGCAAAAACATTCAGTACTTC. The chain recombines TRBV30 with TRBJ2-4; 7 positions agree with TRBD2. The length of the CDR3 is 15 residues. The V gene end was trimmed by 3 bases and the J gene end by 3 bases; junction bases not matched to a gene: 8. Germline lookup yields CDR1 GTSNPN and CDR2 SVGIG (reference sequence).

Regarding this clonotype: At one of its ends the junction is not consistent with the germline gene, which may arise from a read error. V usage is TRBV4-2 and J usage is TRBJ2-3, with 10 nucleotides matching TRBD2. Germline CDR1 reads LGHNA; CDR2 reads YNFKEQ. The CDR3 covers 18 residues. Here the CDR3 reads CASSQDEGGSGGTDMQYF. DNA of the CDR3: TGTGCCAGCAGCCAAGACGAGGGTGGTAGCGGGGGGACAGATATGCAGTATTTT.

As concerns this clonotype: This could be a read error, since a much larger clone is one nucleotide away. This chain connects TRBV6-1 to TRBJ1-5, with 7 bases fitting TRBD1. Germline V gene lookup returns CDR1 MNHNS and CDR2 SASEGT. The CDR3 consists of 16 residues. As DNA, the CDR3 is TGTGTCAGCAGAATAGACAGGGCTTATAGCAATCAGCCCCAGCATTTT. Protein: CVSRIDRAYSNQPQHF.

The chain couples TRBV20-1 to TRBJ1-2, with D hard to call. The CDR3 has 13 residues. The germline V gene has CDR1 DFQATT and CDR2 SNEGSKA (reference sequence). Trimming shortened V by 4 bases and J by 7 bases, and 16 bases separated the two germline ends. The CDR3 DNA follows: TGCAGTGCTAAAGTTGCACGAGGTCCTGGCTACACCTTC. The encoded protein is CSAKVARGPGYTF.

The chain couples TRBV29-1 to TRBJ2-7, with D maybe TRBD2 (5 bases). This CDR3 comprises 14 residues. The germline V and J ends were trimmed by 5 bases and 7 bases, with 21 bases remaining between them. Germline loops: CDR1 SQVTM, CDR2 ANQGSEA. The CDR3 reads CSVPPGLASGEQYF. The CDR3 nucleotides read TGCAGCGTTCCCCCTGGACTGGCCTCTGGAGAGCAGTACTTC.

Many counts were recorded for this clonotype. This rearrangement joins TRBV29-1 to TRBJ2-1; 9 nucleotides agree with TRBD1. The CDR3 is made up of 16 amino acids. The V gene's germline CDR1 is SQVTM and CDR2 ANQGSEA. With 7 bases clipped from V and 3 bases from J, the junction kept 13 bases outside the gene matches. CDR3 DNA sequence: TGCAGCGGCGCCCTGCCGACAGGGGGTTTCTACAATGAGCAGTTCTTC. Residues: CSGALPTGGFYNEQFF.

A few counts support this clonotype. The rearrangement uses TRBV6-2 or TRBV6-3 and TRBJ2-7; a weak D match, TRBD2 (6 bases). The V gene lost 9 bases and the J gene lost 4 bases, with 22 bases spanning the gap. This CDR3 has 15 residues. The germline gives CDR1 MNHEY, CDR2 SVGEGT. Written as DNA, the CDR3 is TGTGCCAGTAGTACTCCGAATAGCGGAGGGTACGAGCAGTACTTC. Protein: CASSTPNSGGYEQYF.

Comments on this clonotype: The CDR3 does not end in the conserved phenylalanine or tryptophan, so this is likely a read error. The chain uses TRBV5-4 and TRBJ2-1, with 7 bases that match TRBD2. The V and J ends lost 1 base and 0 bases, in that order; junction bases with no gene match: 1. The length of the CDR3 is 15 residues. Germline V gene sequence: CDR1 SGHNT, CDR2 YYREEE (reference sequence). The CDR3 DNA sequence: TGTGCCAGCAGCTTGAGCGGGAACTCCTACAATGAGCAGTTCTCC. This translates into CASSLSGNSYNEQFS.

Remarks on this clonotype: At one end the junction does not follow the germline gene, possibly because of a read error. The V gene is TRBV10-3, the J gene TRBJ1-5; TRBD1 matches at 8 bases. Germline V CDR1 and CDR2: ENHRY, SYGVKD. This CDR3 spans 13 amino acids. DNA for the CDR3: TGTGACATCAGTGCAGGGGGCCGTCAGCCCAAGCATTTT. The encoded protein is CDISAGGRQPKHF.

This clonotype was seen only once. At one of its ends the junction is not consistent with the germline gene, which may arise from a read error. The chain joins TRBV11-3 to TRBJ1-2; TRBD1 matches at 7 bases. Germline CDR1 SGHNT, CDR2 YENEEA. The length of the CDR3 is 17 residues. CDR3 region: CASSPTGQSPCHFGYTF. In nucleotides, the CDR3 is TGTGCTAGCAGCCCAACGGGACAGTCCCCATGCCACTTCGGCTACACCTTC.

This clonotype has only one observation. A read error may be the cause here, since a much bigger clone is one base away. CDR3 sequence reads: CANSFYTGELFF. The DNA for the CDR3 is TGCGCCAACAGTTTTTACACCGGGGAGCTGTTTTTT. The chain uses TRBV5-1 and TRBJ2-2; D is ambiguous. Germline values: CDR1 SGHRS, CDR2 YFSETQ. The CDR3 runs to 12 residues. Trimming removed 9 bases at V and 3 bases at J, with 9 bases between.

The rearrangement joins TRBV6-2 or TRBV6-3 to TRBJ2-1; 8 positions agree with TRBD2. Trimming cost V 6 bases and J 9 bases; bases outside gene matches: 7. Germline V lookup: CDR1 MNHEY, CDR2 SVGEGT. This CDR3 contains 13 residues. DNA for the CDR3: TGTGCCAGCAGGACTAGCGAGATCTGTGAGCAGTTCTTC. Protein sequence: CASRTSEICEQFF.

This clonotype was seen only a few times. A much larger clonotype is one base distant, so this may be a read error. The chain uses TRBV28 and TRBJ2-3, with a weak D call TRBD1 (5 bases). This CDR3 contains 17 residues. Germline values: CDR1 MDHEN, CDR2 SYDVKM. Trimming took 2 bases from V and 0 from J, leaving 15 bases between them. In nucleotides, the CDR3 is TGTGCCAGCAGTTTAGAGTTTCTGGGGCCTAGCACAGATACGCAGTATTTT. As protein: CASSLEFLGPSTDTQYF.

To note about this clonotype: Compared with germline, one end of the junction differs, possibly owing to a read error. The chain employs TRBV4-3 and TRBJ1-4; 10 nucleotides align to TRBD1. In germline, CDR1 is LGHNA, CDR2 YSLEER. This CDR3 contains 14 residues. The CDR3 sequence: CTSCRGQGGEKLFF. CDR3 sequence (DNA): TGCACCAGCTGCCGCGGACAGGGGGGAGAAAAACTGTTTTTT.

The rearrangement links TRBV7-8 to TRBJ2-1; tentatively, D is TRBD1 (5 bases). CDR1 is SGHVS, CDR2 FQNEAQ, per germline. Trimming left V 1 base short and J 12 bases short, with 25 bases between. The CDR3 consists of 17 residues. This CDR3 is CASSLGWGGAASDVQFF. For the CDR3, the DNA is TGTGCCAGCAGCTTAGGGTGGGGCGGAGCTGCGAGCGATGTGCAGTTCTTC.

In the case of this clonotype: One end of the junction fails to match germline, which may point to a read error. The CDR3: CASSNVDRGGQAQHF. The CDR3 DNA sequence: TGCGCCAGCAGTAACGTGGACAGGGGAGGCCAGGCCCAGCATTTT. The chain links TRBV6-1 to TRBJ1-5, with 9 bases identical to TRBD1. This CDR3 contains 15 residues. From germline, CDR1 is MNHNS and CDR2 SASEGT.

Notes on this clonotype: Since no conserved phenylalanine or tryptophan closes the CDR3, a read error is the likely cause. CDR3 loop: CAISRPGKHEQYL. The CDR3 nucleotides read TGCGCCATCAGTAGGCCGGGGAAGCACGAGCAGTACCTC. The chain joins TRBV10-3 to TRBJ2-7; D is perhaps TRBD2 (5 bases). In germline, CDR1 is ENHRY, CDR2 SYGVKD. This CDR3 contains 13 residues.

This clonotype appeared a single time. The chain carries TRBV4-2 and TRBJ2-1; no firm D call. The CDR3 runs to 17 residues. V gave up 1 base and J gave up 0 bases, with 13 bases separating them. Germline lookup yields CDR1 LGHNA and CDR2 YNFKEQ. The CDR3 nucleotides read TGTGCCAGCAGCCAAGGCGGTAGCAGAGTCTCCTACAATGAGCAGTTCTTC. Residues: CASSQGGSRVSYNEQFF.

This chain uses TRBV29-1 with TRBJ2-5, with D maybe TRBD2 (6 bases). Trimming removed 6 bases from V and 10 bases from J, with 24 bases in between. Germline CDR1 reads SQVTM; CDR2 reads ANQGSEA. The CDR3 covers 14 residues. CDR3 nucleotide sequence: TGCAGCGTCAACTTAATAGCGGAACGTAAGAGCCAGTACTTC. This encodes CSVNLIAERKSQYF. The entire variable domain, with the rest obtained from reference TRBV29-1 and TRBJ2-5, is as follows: SAVISQKPSRDICQRGTSLTIQCQVDSQVTMMFWYRQQPGQSLTLIATANQGSEATYESGFVIDKFPISRPNLTFSTLTVSNMSPEDSSIYLCSVNLIAERKSQYFGPGTRLLVL.

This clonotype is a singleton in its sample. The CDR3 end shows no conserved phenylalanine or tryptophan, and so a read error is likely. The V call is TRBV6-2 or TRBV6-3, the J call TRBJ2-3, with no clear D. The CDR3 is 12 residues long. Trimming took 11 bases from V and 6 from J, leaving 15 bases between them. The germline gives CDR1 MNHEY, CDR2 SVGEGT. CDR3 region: CACTSGADTQYI. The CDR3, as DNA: TGTGCCTGCACCTCAGGAGCGGATACGCAGTATATT.

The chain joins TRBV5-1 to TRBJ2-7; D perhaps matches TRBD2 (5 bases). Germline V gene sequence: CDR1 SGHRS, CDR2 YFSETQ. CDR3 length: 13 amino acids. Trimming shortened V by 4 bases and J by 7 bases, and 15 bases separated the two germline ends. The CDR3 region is CASSAWRGREQYF. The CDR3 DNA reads TGCGCCAGCAGCGCCTGGAGAGGGCGTGAGCAGTACTTC.

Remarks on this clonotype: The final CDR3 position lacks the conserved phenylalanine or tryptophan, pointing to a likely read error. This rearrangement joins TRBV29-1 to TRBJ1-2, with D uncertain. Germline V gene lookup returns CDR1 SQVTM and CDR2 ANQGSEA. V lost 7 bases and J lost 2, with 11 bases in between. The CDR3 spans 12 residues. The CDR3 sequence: CSGGLLNYGYTS. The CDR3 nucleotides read TGCAGCGGAGGACTATTGAACTATGGCTACACCTCC.